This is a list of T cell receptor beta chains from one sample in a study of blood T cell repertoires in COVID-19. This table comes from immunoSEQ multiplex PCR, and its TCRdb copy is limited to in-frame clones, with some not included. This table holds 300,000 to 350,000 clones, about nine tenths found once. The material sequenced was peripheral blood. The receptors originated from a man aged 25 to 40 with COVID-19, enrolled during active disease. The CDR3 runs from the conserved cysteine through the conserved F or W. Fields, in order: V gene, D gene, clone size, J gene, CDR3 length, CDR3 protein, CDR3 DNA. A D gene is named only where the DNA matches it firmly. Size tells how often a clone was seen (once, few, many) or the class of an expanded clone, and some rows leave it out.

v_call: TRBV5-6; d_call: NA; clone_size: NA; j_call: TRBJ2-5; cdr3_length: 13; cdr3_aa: CASSPTSRETQYF; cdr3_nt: TGTGCCAGCAGCCCTACATCTAGGGAGACCCAGTACTTC
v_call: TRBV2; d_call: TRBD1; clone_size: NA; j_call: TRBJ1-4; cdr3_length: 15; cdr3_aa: CASSAQGMTNEKLFF; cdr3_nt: TGTGCCAGCAGTGCACAGGGGATGACTAATGAAAAACTGTTTTTT
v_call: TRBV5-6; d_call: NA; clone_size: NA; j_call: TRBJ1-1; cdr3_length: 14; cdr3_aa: CASSLGSGGGEAFF; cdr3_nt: TGTGCCAGCAGCTTGGGATCCGGGGGTGGTGAAGCTTTCTTT
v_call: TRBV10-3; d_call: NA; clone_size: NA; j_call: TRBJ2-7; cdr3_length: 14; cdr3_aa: CAISHRLQPYEQYF; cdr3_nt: TGTGCCATCAGTCACAGATTGCAACCCTACGAGCAGTACTTC
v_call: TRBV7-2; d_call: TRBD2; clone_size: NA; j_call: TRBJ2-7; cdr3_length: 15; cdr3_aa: CASSKISGNPGEQYF; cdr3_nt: TGTGCCAGCAGCAAGATTAGCGGGAACCCTGGCGAGCAGTACTTC
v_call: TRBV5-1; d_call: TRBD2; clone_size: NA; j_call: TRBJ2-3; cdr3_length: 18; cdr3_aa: CASSQTSGGHRSTDTQYF; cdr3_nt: TGCGCCAGCAGCCAAACTAGCGGGGGCCACCGGAGCACAGATACGCAGTATTTT
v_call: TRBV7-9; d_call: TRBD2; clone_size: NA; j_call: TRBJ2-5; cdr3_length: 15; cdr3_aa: CASSLNLGLKETQYF; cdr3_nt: TGTGCCAGCAGCTTAAATCTGGGACTAAAAGAGACCCAGTACTTC
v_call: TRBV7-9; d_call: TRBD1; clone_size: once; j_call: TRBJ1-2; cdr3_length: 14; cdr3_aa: CASSPGQGTYGYTF; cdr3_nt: TGTGCCAGCAGCCCCGGACAGGGGACCTATGGCTACACCTTC
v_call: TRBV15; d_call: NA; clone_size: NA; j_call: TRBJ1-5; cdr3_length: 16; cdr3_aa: CATSREVRSGNQPQHF; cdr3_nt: TGTGCCACCAGCAGAGAAGTGAGATCCGGCAATCAGCCCCAGCATTTT
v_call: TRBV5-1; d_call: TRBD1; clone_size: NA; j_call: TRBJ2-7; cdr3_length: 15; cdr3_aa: CASSPLTGVTDEQYF; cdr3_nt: TGCGCCAGCAGCCCCCTGACAGGGGTTACGGACGAGCAGTACTTC